Following are 27 T cell receptor beta chains from one sample sequenced in a study of CXCR3-negative and CXCR3-positive naive CD8 T cells. UMI-labeled TRB cDNA libraries were prepared by 5' RACE. TCRdb re-called the 5' RACE reads and gives one entry per CDR3 protein, without DNA. The sample table sets out over 100,000 distinct CDR3 sequences. Input material: naive CXCR3- CD8+ T cells from blood. Subset noted: CD45RO-CCR7+CD27+CD95- naive CD8+ T cells lacking CXCR3 (TNR3-). Receptor source: a human donor in good health. Some clones in this sample may be carry-over from other donors' samples.

V and J are TRBV29-1 and TRBJ1-2. The CDR3 contains 12 residues. Per the germline V gene, CDR1 is SQVTM and CDR2 is ANQGSEA. The CDR3 region is CSVVGNTYGYTF.

V usage is TRBV7-9 and J usage is TRBJ2-7; the TRBD1 assignment by TCRdb is unverifiable without DNA. This CDR3 spans 15 amino acids. Germline-derived CDR1 and CDR2 are SEHNR and FQNEAQ (reference sequence). This CDR3 is CASTPGQGIDYEQYF. Supplemented by reference TRBV7-9 and TRBJ2-7, the full variable domain reads DTGVSQNPRHKITKRGQNVTFRCDPISEHNRLYWYRQTLGQGPEFLTYFQNEAQLEKSRLLSDRFSAERPKGSFSTLEIQRTEQGDSAMYLCASTPGQGIDYEQYFGPGTRLTVT.

The V and J genes are TRBV4-1 and TRBJ1-1. The CDR3 runs 14 residues. Germline CDR1 and CDR2: MGHRA and YSYEKL. Here the CDR3 reads CASSQGPEITEAFF.

The V and J genes are TRBV27 and TRBJ2-7; TCRdb outputs TRBD1, but without DNA this stays unchecked. Germline values: CDR1 MNHEY, CDR2 SMNVEV (reference sequence). This CDR3 contains 13 residues. CDR3 sequence: CASSSTGTYEQYF.

This chain joins TRBV6-1 and TRBJ1-1. CDR1 MNHNS and CDR2 SASEGT come from the germline V gene. The CDR3 is 11 residues long. The CDR3: CASRSGTEAFF.

The gene calls are TRBV5-1 and TRBJ2-2; the D gene TCRdb calls, TRBD2, cannot be checked with no DNA. The germline CDR1 and CDR2 sequences are SGHRS and YFSETQ. The CDR3 is 11 residues long. The CDR3 sequence: CASTGGGELFF. The full variable domain, rest sourced from reference TRBV5-1 and TRBJ2-2, is KAGVTQTPRYLIKTRGQQVTLSCSPISGHRSVSWYQQTPGQGLQFLFEYFSETQRNKGNFPGRFSGRQFSNSRSEMNVSTLELGDSALYLCASTGGGELFFGEGSRLTVL.

V usage is TRBV12-3 or TRBV12-4 and J usage is TRBJ2-3; TCRdb designates TRBD2, a call that cannot be tested without DNA. CDR3 length: 17 amino acids. The CDR3 sequence is CASSLVPSGRSTDTQYF.

J is TRBJ2-1 and V is TRBV7-2; TCRdb calls TRBD2, which cannot be checked without DNA. CDR1 and CDR2 from the germline V gene are SGHTA and FQGNSA. The CDR3 sequence is 17 residues long. This CDR3 is CASSDGTSGWGYNEQFF.

The chain has TRBV13 and TRBJ2-7; TCRdb's D call, TRBD1, is unchecked because there is no DNA. CDR3 length: 15 residues. Germline V gene lookup returns CDR1 PRHDT and CDR2 FYEKMQ (reference sequence). CDR3 sequence: CASSQGQGMAYEQYF.

V usage is TRBV5-1 and J usage is TRBJ2-7; TCRdb returns TRBD1, unconfirmable since there is no DNA. The CDR3 covers 15 residues. Germline CDR1 reads SGHRS; CDR2 reads YFSETQ. The CDR3 region is CASSLEGQGIYEQYF.

The J gene is TRBJ2-2, the V gene TRBV5-1; lacking DNA, the TRBD1 call made by TCRdb goes unchecked. The V gene's germline CDR1 is SGHRS and CDR2 YFSETQ. CDR3 size: 16 residues. The CDR3: CASSLSDRGLAGELFF. Variable domain in full (rest from reference TRBV5-1 and TRBJ2-2): KAGVTQTPRYLIKTRGQQVTLSCSPISGHRSVSWYQQTPGQGLQFLFEYFSETQRNKGNFPGRFSGRQFSNSRSEMNVSTLELGDSALYLCASSLSDRGLAGELFFGEGSRLTVL.

The rearrangement links TRBV7-9 to TRBJ2-5; the D call of TRBD1 rests on TCRdb alone, since no DNA is present to check it. Germline V gives CDR1 SEHNR, CDR2 FQNEAQ (reference sequence). CDR3 length: 16 residues. The CDR3 reads CASSSQDRGLQETQYF.

The chain links TRBV29-1 to TRBJ2-7; TCRdb calls TRBD1, which cannot be checked without DNA. CDR3 length: 13 residues. Germline CDR1 SQVTM, CDR2 ANQGSEA. The CDR3 region is CSVRGTGRYEQYF.

This chain links TRBV2 with TRBJ2-3. The CDR3 has 14 amino acids. Germline V gives CDR1 SNHLY, CDR2 FYNNEI. CDR3 region: CASREGTSADTQYF.

The chain links TRBV7-9 to TRBJ2-3. CDR3 size: 12 residues. Germline loops: CDR1 SEHNR, CDR2 FQNEAQ (reference sequence). The CDR3 sequence: CASRDQSDTQYF.

V usage is TRBV29-1 and J usage is TRBJ2-1; with no DNA, the TCRdb D assignment of TRBD1 cannot be verified. The CDR3 consists of 15 residues. Germline V gene lookup returns CDR1 SQVTM and CDR2 ANQGSEA. CDR3: CSVESYGTPKDEQFF.

V is TRBV5-1 and J is TRBJ1-1. This CDR3 is 14 amino acids long. Looked up from germline, CDR1 is SGHRS and CDR2 is YFSETQ. The CDR3 loop reads CASSSGQGVPEAFF.

V and J are TRBV20-1 and TRBJ2-2; TCRdb designates TRBD1, a call that cannot be tested without DNA. This CDR3 comprises 16 residues. Germline assignment: CDR1 DFQATT and CDR2 SNEGSKA (reference sequence). The CDR3 reads CSASAWTGGNTGELFF.

The chain recombines TRBV4-2 with TRBJ2-5; TCRdb outputs TRBD1, but without DNA this stays unchecked. Germline CDR1 LGHNA, CDR2 YNFKEQ. The CDR3 totals 15 residues. This chain's CDR3 is CASSQDGTVQETQYF.

This chain connects TRBV29-1 to TRBJ1-1; TCRdb's D call of TRBD1 is untestable without DNA. Germline CDR1 and CDR2: SQVTM and ANQGSEA. This CDR3 has 13 residues. This chain's CDR3 is CSVEGGDPPGAFF.

V gene TRBV12-3 or TRBV12-4 combines with J gene TRBJ1-1; with no DNA, the TCRdb D assignment of TRBD1 cannot be verified. The CDR3 is 15 residues long. The CDR3 spells CASSLKTGVNTEAFF.

The chain combines TRBV4-1 with TRBJ1-1; without DNA, the TCRdb call of TRBD1 cannot be checked. The length of the CDR3 is 17 residues. Germline V gives CDR1 MGHRA, CDR2 YSYEKL. CDR3 sequence reads: CASSQAVTGGLNTEAFF.

V usage is TRBV20-1 and J usage is TRBJ2-7. CDR1 and CDR2 (germline): DFQATT, SNEGSKA (reference sequence). The CDR3 runs to 14 residues. The CDR3 region is CSARAVTRTYEQYF.

The rearrangement links TRBV7-9 to TRBJ2-2; the TCRdb D gene call, TRBD1, has no DNA to confirm it. Germline V gene sequence: CDR1 SEHNR, CDR2 FQNEAQ (reference sequence). This CDR3 is built from 14 residues. The CDR3: CASSSRQGTGELFF.

The V call is TRBV5-1, the J call TRBJ2-7. The length of the CDR3 is 13 residues. CDR1 SGHRS and CDR2 YFSETQ come from the germline V gene. CDR3 in amino acids: CASSLAMQNEQYF.

The J gene is TRBJ2-1, the V gene TRBV6-5; the D gene TCRdb calls, TRBD2, cannot be checked with no DNA. The CDR3 runs to 14 residues. The V gene's germline CDR1 is MNHEY and CDR2 SVGAGI. The CDR3 spells CASSEVLRPNEQFF.

J is TRBJ2-2 and V is TRBV20-1. CDR3 length: 12 residues. CDR1 and CDR2 from the germline V gene are DFQATT and SNEGSKA (reference sequence). The CDR3 reads CSARGIHGELFF.